The next 19 T cell receptor beta chains were all read from a single sample in a study of blood T cells in healthy people across ages (dated by TCRdb to between 2014 and 2016). The method was 5' RACE. A second PCR of 7 to 11 cycles was performed with a sample-barcoded 5' primer and a J-beta primer mix. TCRdb took the public reads, trimmed them with fastp at Q25, ran MiXCR for clone calling and kept in-frame beta chains. Merged by CDR3 protein, the rows form single entries marked with the most common genes and DNA. The sample contains 1.5 million to 2 million distinct CDR3 sequences, approximately 40% of them found a single time. The ten largest make up 23% of the sample. The sample consisted of blood. The origin of the receptors is a human donor in good health.

The chain recombines TRBV6-2 or TRBV6-3 with TRBJ2-3; D is ambiguous. From germline, CDR1 is MNHEY and CDR2 SVGEGT. The length of the CDR3 is 16 residues. V was cut by 2 bases and J by 2 bases, with 14 bases left in between. Here the CDR3 reads CASSYTARPPTDTQYF. The CDR3, as DNA: TGTGCCAGCAGTTACACCGCCCGGCCCCCCACAGATACGCAGTATTTT.

This clonotype was detected only a few times. Here the CDR3 reads CASSREQGPVNTEAFF. The CDR3 region has the DNA TGTGCCAGCAGCCGCGAACAGGGGCCGGTGAACACTGAAGCTTTCTTT. This chain uses TRBV5-5 with TRBJ1-1; the match to TRBD1 covers 7 bases. The ends lost 4 bases at V and 0 bases at J; junction bases unmatched: 9. Germline values: CDR1 SGHKS, CDR2 YYEKEE (reference sequence). This CDR3 spans 16 amino acids.

The chain carries TRBV6-1 and TRBJ1-1; tentatively, D is TRBD1 (5 bases). The V end lost 4 bases, the J end lost 4 bases, and 16 bases lay between the germline ends. Per the germline V gene, CDR1 is MNHNS and CDR2 is SASEGT. The CDR3 consists of 15 residues. The CDR3 region has the DNA TGTGCCAGCAGTGCTACTACAGGCTTTGGCACTGAAGCTTTCTTT. It specifies CASSATTGFGTEAFF.

This clonotype was observed a few times. V gene TRBV7-2 combines with J gene TRBJ1-2; D might be TRBD1 (6 bases). V lost 1 base, J lost 8 bases, and 14 bases lay in between. Germline CDR1 SGHTA, CDR2 FQGNSA. CDR3 length: 14 amino acids. CDR3 protein: CASSLVQGYGGYTF. CDR3 nucleotides: TGTGCCAGCAGCTTAGTACAGGGTTACGGCGGCTACACCTTC.

V gene TRBV7-8 combines with J gene TRBJ2-1; D gene ambiguous. Trimming removed 5 bases at V and 0 bases at J, with 8 bases between. Per the germline V gene, CDR1 is SGHVS and CDR2 is FQNEAQ. The CDR3 sequence is 14 residues long. The CDR3 DNA is TGTGCCAGCAGCGATGCTATCTCCTACAATGAGCAGTTCTTC. It codes for CASSDAISYNEQFF. Drawing the rest from reference TRBV7-8 and TRBJ2-1, the complete variable domain is GAGVSQSPRYKVAKRGQDVALRCDPISGHVSLFWYQQALGQGPEFLTYFQNEAQLDKSGLPSDRFFAERPEGSVSTLKIQRTQQEDSAVYLCASSDAISYNEQFFGPGTRLTVL.

This clonotype has more than one count but fewer than ten. The genes are TRBV20-1 and TRBJ1-2; D not resolved. Between the trimmed V and J ends, which lost 2 bases and 7 bases, there was a span of 11 bases. Germline CDR1 is DFQATT and CDR2 is SNEGSKA (reference sequence). The CDR3 is 12 residues long. The CDR3 DNA reads as TGCAGTGCTAGACAGGCTGTAGTTGGCTACACCTTC. Encoded protein: CSARQAVVGYTF.

This clonotype was seen a handful of times. The rearrangement uses TRBV29-1 and TRBJ2-1, with 7 bases that match TRBD2. This CDR3 has 15 residues. V lost 1 base to trimming and J lost 8 bases; unmatched junction nucleotides: 11. Germline V lookup: CDR1 SQVTM, CDR2 ANQGSEA. DNA of the CDR3: TGCAGCGTTGAAGGCCATCGACTAGCTCCTGATGAGCAGTTCTTC. As protein: CSVEGHRLAPDEQFF.

In this sample, this clonotype turned up many times. V and J are TRBV11-1 and TRBJ2-6; TRBD2 aligns across 7 bases. Germline assignment: CDR1 SGHAT and CDR2 FQDESV (reference sequence). Losses at the gene ends were 0 bases for V and 1 base for J; bases not matched to a gene: 12. The length of the CDR3 is 20 residues. The DNA for the CDR3 is TGTGCCAGCAGCTTAGCTCCTCGGGGACTACAACTATCTGGGGCCAACGTCCTGACTTTC. This codes for CASSLAPRGLQLSGANVLTF.

The chain combines TRBV7-9 with TRBJ1-2, with unresolved D. This CDR3 contains 12 residues. Germline V lookup: CDR1 SEHNR, CDR2 FQNEAQ (reference sequence). V was trimmed by 7 bases and J by 5 bases, leaving 11 bases between them. The CDR3 DNA sequence: TGTGCCAGCACCATAATAGGGTATGGCTACACCTTC. It specifies CASTIIGYGYTF.

This clonotype was seen just once. This rearrangement joins TRBV7-2 to TRBJ1-5; D is unclear. The CDR3 is 14 residues long. The V end was cut by 3 bases, the J end by 6 bases, with 12 bases between. Germline V CDR1 and CDR2: SGHTA, FQGNSA. CDR3 sequence reads: CASSFASKGQPQHF. The CDR3 DNA follows: TGTGCCAGCAGCTTCGCCAGCAAGGGTCAGCCCCAGCATTTT.

V gene TRBV20-1 combines with J gene TRBJ2-1; D possibly corresponds to TRBD2 (5 bases). In germline, CDR1 is DFQATT, CDR2 SNEGSKA (reference sequence). The CDR3 runs 15 residues. The CDR3 loop reads CSVPRAFPPHNEQFF. The DNA for the CDR3 is TGCAGCGTTCCGCGGGCGTTTCCCCCACACAATGAGCAGTTCTTC.

J is TRBJ1-5 and V is TRBV3-1; possibly TRBD1 for D (5 bases). Looked up from germline, CDR1 is LGHDT and CDR2 is YNNKEL (reference sequence). Trimming removed 3 bases at V and 7 bases at J, with 22 bases between. The CDR3 is 17 residues long. The CDR3 protein is CASSHTLYGASRQPQHF. In DNA form, the CDR3 reads TGTGCCAGCAGCCATACCTTATATGGGGCCTCCAGACAGCCCCAGCATTTT.

This rearrangement joins TRBV20-1 to TRBJ2-7; tentatively, D is TRBD1 or TRBD2 (5 bases each). This CDR3 has 17 residues. V dropped 1 base and J dropped 3 bases, with 22 bases sitting between them. The germline V gene has CDR1 DFQATT and CDR2 SNEGSKA (reference sequence). The CDR3 reads CSARVGLRDHRNYEQYF. The DNA for the CDR3 is TGCAGTGCTAGAGTGGGATTACGGGACCACAGAAACTACGAGCAGTACTTC.

The V call is TRBV2, the J call TRBJ2-1; D not certain. CDR3 length: 13 residues. CDR1 and CDR2 (germline): SNHLY, FYNNEI. Trimming cost V 6 bases and J 7 bases, with 13 bases left between them. The CDR3 is CASRLELSNEQFF. The CDR3 DNA reads as TGTGCCAGCAGGTTAGAACTGAGTAATGAGCAGTTCTTC.

The J gene is TRBJ2-1, the V gene TRBV20-1; TRBD2 matches 9 bases. Germline values: CDR1 DFQATT, CDR2 SNEGSKA (reference sequence). J gave up 1 base and V 6 bases, and 10 bases lay outside the gene matches. CDR3 size: 16 residues. Here the CDR3 DNA reads TGCAGTGCCAGCAGGCTAGCGGGGTCTTCCTACAATGAGCAGTTCTTC. Translation: CSASRLAGSSYNEQFF.

This clonotype was picked up a small number of times. The chain employs TRBV7-2 and TRBJ2-3; 7 bases fit TRBD2. The CDR3 loop spans 15 amino acids. Trimming removed 7 bases from V and 6 bases from J; junction bases left unmatched: 13. Per the germline V gene, CDR1 is SGHTA and CDR2 is FQGNSA. The CDR3 DNA reads TGTGCCAGCAACCAAATAGCGGGTTTACGGGATACGCAGTATTTT. Its translation is CASNQIAGLRDTQYF.

This clonotype was seen only a few times. The rearrangement uses TRBV2 and TRBJ1-2; TRBD1 agrees at 8 bases. Germline lookup yields CDR1 SNHLY and CDR2 FYNNEI. There are 14 residues in the CDR3. Trimming at V came to 8 bases and at J to 0 bases, leaving 5 bases not matched to a gene. The CDR3 sequence is CASRQGSTNYGYTF. Here the CDR3 DNA reads TGTGCCAGCCGACAGGGGTCTACTAACTATGGCTACACCTTC.

The V gene is TRBV3-1, the J gene TRBJ2-3; 15 positions agree with TRBD2. The CDR3 spans 15 residues. Germline V gives CDR1 LGHDT, CDR2 YNNKEL (reference sequence). The V and J ends lost 3 bases and 11 bases, in that order; junction bases with no gene match: 6. CDR3 coding DNA: TGTGCCAGCAGCCACGCAGGGACTAGCGGGGGGTTGCAGTATTTT. Protein sequence: CASSHAGTSGGLQYF.

The chain uses TRBV29-1 and TRBJ1-3; D call uncertain. CDR1 is SQVTM, CDR2 ANQGSEA, per germline. Deletions cut 6 bases from V and 0 bases from J, with 12 bases between. This CDR3 spans 14 amino acids. The CDR3 coding sequence is TGCAGCGTCCAACAGAGACTCTCTGGAAACACCATATATTTT. As protein: CSVQQRLSGNTIYF.